The rows below give T cell receptor beta chains drawn from one sample of a study of CD8 T cells in ankylosing spondylitis. TCRdb redid the calling of the 5' RACE reads with MiXCR, one entry per CDR3 protein. The data show 150,000 or so distinct CDR3 sequences, roughly 18% seen once. The sequenced sample was blood, either unsorted or a sorted T cell fraction (not recorded which). These receptors originate from a male donor with ankylosing spondylitis or in good health (not recorded which). Each CDR3 is given with its conserved first and last residue. D genes are given only for firm matches. Clone sizes are given selectively: once, few, many, or a class where the clone is expanded.

j_gene,abundance,d_gene,v_gene,CDR3aa,CDR3nt
TRBJ2-3,few,NA,TRBV12-5,CASGFADTQYF,TGTGCTAGTGGTTTCGCAGATACGCAGTATTTT
TRBJ2-7,many,NA,TRBV9,CASSAAGSSYEQYF,TGTGCCAGCAGCGCGGCGGGAAGCTCCTACGAGCAGTACTTC
TRBJ2-1,many,NA,TRBV20-1,CSARDVRGWVQFF,TGCAGTGCTAGGGATGTGAGGGGTTGGGTGCAGTTCTTC
TRBJ2-6,few,NA,TRBV7-9,CASSLRDLPGANVLTF,TGTGCCAGCAGCTTAAGGGACTTGCCTGGGGCCAACGTCCTGACTTTC
TRBJ2-1,many,TRBD2,TRBV5-1,CASSSGLAGEQFF,TGCGCCAGCAGCTCAGGACTAGCGGGAGAGCAGTTCTTC
TRBJ2-2,many,NA,TRBV5-1,CASSRGRIVNTGELFF,TGCGCCAGCAGCCGAGGGAGGATAGTGAACACCGGGGAGCTGTTTTTT
TRBJ2-5,many,NA,TRBV5-1,CASSFPALTQETQYF,TGCGCCAGCAGCTTCCCAGCACTAACCCAAGAGACCCAGTACTTC
TRBJ2-1,NA,NA,TRBV5-4,CASSLAGRPYNEQFF,TGTGCCAGCAGCTTGGCAGGGCGGCCCTACAATGAGCAGTTCTTC
TRBJ2-7,once,TRBD2,TRBV19,CASRPGRVEQYF,TGTGCCAGTAGACCTGGGAGGGTCGAGCAGTACTTC
TRBJ1-1,NA,TRBD1,TRBV12-3/TRBV12-4,CASSQETGGTEAFF,TGTGCCAGCAGCCAAGAGACAGGGGGCACTGAAGCTTTCTTT
TRBJ2-7,few,TRBD2,TRBV5-1,CASRAGVASYEQYF,TGCGCCAGCCGAGCGGGAGTTGCGTCCTACGAGCAGTACTTC
TRBJ1-2,few,TRBD1,TRBV3-1,CASSRTGGPTNYGYTF,TGTGCCAGCAGCCGGACAGGGGGCCCGACTAACTATGGCTACACCTTC
TRBJ2-2,NA,NA,TRBV5-6,CASSFWTGRIGELFF,TGTGCCAGCAGCTTTTGGACGGGTCGTATCGGGGAGCTGTTTTTT
TRBJ2-5,few,NA,TRBV29-1,CSVVGTETQYF,TGCAGCGTTGTAGGGACAGAGACCCAGTACTTC
TRBJ1-5,NA,NA,TRBV5-5,CASSSDRMGNQPQHF,TGTGCCAGCAGCAGCGACAGGATGGGCAATCAGCCCCAGCATTTT
TRBJ1-1,NA,NA,TRBV28,CASSQTLNTEAFF,TGTGCCAGCAGTCAGACACTGAACACTGAAGCTTTCTTT
TRBJ1-4,few,TRBD1,TRBV12-3/TRBV12-4,CASSFGQEARKLFF,TGTGCCAGCAGTTTTGGACAGGAGGCGAGGAAACTGTTTTTT
TRBJ2-1,NA,TRBD1,TRBV5-1,CASSGTGALTNEQFF,TGCGCCAGCAGCGGCACAGGGGCGCTAACCAATGAGCAGTTCTTC
TRBJ2-3,NA,NA,TRBV27,CASATKRTDTQYF,TGTGCCAGCGCGACAAAGAGAACAGATACGCAGTATTTT
TRBJ2-7,many,NA,TRBV24-1,CATSDFPGPLSYEQYF,TGTGCCACCAGTGATTTTCCGGGACCACTCTCCTACGAGCAGTACTTC
TRBJ1-1,NA,NA,TRBV20-1,CSARDMGRWDTEAFF,TGCAGTGCTAGAGATATGGGTCGGTGGGACACTGAAGCTTTCTTT
TRBJ1-2,many,NA,TRBV11-2,CASSLAGGYGYTF,TGTGCCAGCAGCTTAGCGGGGGGCTATGGCTACACCTTC
TRBJ2-7,NA,NA,TRBV7-2,CASSLESFPDRTYEQYF,TGTGCCAGCAGCTTGGAATCGTTCCCCGACAGAACCTACGAGCAGTACTTC
TRBJ2-7,NA,NA,TRBV28,CASSPARENKYEQYF,TGTGCCAGCAGTCCCGCACGGGAGAATAAGTACGAGCAGTACTTC
TRBJ2-3,few,NA,TRBV2,CASSREWGTDTQYF,TGTGCCAGCAGTCGGGAGTGGGGCACAGATACGCAGTATTTT
TRBJ2-7,NA,TRBD1,TRBV11-2,CASSYDVRDRAYEQYF,TGTGCCAGCAGCTATGATGTCCGGGACAGAGCCTACGAGCAGTACTTC
TRBJ1-1,medium-sized,NA,TRBV6-5,CASSPNMNTEAFF,TGTGCCAGCAGCCCAAATATGAACACTGAAGCTTTCTTT
TRBJ2-7,NA,TRBD2,TRBV9,CASSVISGAETEQYF,TGTGCCAGCAGCGTAATTAGCGGGGCCGAGACCGAGCAGTACTTC
TRBJ2-1,NA,TRBD1,TRBV20-1,CSAVDRDRAYNEQFF,TGCAGTGCTGTCGACCGGGACAGGGCCTACAATGAGCAGTTCTTC
TRBJ2-7,many,NA,TRBV29-1,CSVGQTYEQYF,TGCAGCGTTGGTCAGACCTACGAGCAGTACTTC
TRBJ1-2,NA,NA,TRBV7-2,CASSSGAGRGAYGYTF,TGTGCCAGCAGCTCCGGGGCAGGGAGGGGGGCTTATGGCTACACCTTC
TRBJ2-2,many,NA,TRBV20-1,CSARGAENTGELFF,TGCAGTGCTAGGGGGGCAGAAAACACCGGGGAGCTGTTTTTT